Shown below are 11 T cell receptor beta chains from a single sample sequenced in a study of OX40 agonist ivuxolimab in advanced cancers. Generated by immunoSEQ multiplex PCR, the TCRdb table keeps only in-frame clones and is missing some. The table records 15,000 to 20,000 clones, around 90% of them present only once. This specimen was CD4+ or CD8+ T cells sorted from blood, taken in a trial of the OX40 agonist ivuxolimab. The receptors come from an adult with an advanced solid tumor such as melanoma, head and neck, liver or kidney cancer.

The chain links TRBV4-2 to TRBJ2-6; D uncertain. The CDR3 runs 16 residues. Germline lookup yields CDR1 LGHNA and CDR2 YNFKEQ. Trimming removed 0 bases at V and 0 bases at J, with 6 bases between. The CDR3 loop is CASSQDGFSGANVLTF. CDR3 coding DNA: TGTGCCAGCAGCCAAGACGGGTTCTCTGGGGCCAACGTCCTGACTTTC.

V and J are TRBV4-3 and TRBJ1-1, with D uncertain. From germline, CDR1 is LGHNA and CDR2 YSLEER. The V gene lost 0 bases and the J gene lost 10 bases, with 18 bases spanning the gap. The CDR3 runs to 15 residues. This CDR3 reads CASSQDTGWEDAAFF. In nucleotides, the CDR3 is TGCGCCAGCAGCCAAGATACGGGGTGGGAGGACGCAGCTTTCTTT.

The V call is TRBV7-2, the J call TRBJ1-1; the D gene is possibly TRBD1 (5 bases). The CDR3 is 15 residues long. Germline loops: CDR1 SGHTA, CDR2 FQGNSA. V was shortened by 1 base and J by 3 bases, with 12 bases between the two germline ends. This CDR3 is CASSLGWGKDTEAFF. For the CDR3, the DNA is TGTGCCAGCAGCTTAGGGTGGGGGAAGGACACTGAAGCTTTCTTT.

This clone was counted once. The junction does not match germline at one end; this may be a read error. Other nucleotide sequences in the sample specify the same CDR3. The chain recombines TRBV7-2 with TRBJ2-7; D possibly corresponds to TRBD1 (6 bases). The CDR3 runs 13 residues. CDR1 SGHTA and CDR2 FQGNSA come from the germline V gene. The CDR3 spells CASSLTGLNEQYF. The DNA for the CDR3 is TGTGCCAGCAGCTTAACAGGGTTGAACGAGCAGTACTTT.

The CDR3 bases are TGTGCCAGCACCCCCGGGACAGGGCCCTACGAGCAGTACTTC. This codes for CASTPGTGPYEQYF. The V gene is TRBV2, the J gene TRBJ2-7, with 9 bases fitting TRBD1. Germline V gives CDR1 SNHLY, CDR2 FYNNEI. V dropped 7 bases and J dropped 2; count of bases not matched to a gene: 6. The CDR3 runs to 14 residues.

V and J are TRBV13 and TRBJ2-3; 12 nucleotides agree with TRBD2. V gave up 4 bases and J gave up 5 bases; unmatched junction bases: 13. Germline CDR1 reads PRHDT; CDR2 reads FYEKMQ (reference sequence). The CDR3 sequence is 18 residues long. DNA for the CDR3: TGTGCCAGCAGCTCGACGACTAAGCTAGCGGGGGGGCGAGATACGCAGTATTTT. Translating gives CASSSTTKLAGGRDTQYF.

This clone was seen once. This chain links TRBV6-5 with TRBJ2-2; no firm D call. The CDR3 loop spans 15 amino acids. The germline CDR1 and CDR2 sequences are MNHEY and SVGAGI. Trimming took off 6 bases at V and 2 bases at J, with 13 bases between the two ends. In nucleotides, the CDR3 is TGTGCCAGCAGAACGACGGCCCTAAACACCGGGGAGCTGTTTTTT. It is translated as CASRTTALNTGELFF.

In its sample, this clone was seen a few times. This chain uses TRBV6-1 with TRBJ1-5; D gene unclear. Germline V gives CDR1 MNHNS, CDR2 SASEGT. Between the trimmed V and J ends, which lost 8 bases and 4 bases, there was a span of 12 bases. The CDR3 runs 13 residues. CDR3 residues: CASHRDGNQPQHF. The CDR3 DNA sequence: TGTGCCAGCCATAGGGATGGGAATCAGCCCCAGCATTTT.

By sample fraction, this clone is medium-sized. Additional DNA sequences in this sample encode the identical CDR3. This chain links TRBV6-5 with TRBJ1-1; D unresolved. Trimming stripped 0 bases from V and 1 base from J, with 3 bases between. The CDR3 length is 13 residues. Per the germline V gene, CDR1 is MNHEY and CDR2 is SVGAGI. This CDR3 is CASSYSANTEAFF. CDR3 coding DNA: TGTGCCAGCAGTTACTCGGCGAACACTGAAGCTTTCTTT.

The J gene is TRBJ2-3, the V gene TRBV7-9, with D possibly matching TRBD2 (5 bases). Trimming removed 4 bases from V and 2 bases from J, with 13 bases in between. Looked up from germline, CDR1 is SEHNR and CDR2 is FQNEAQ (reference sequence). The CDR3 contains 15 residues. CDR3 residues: CASSSRDTFTDTQYF. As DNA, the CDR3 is TGTGCCAGCAGCTCCCGGGATACCTTCACAGATACGCAGTATTTT.

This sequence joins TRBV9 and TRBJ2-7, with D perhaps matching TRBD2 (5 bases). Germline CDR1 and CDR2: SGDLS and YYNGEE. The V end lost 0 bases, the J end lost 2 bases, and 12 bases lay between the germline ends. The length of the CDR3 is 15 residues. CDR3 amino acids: CASSVAASLTYEQYF. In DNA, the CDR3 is TGTGCCAGCAGCGTAGCTGCTAGCCTGACCTACGAGCAGTACTTC. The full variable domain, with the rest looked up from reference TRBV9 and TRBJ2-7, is DSGVTQTPKHLITATGQRVTLRCSPRSGDLSVYWYQQSLDQGLQFLIQYYNGEERAKGNILERFSAQQFPDLHSELNLSSLELGDSALYFCASSVAASLTYEQYFGPGTRLTVT.